This record covers a single TCR beta chain. These data originate in a study of identifying expanded T cells in peripheral blood. Method: immunoSEQ multiplex PCR; TCRdb's copy keeps in-frame clones and lacks some. The table has about 130,000 clones, 75% to 90% seen once. The CDR3 contains 15 residues. V lost 5 bases, J lost 5 bases, and 16 bases lay in between. Germline lookup yields CDR1 SGHTA and CDR2 FQGNSA. The chain carries TRBV7-2 and TRBJ2-1; no clear D gene. This TCR came from a person aged 18 to 70 in good health. The specimen was blood. The CDR3 region is CASSPRTFNDNEQFF. DNA for the CDR3: TGTGCCAGCAGCCCCAGGACGTTTAACGACAATGAGCAGTTCTTC.